A single sample gave rise to the 13 T cell receptor beta chains below, sequenced in a study of T cell repertoires in cytomegalovirus infection (dated by TCRdb to between 2018 and 2020). The treatment or condition label corresponds to: in vitro stimulation with specific CMV peptide epitopes to enrich CMV-specific T cells. Their specific antigens are unknown. TCRdb records Illumina HiSeq 1500 as the sequencer. Clones were called with MiXCR by TCRdb after fastp trimmed the public reads at Q25, and only in-frame beta chains were retained. A single entry per CDR3 protein holds the most common genes and DNA from its merged rows. The sample table holds approximately 730,000 distinct CDR3 sequences, of which 30% to 40% were seen once. The biggest ten clones account for 15% to 20% of the sample. The sequencing used cultured PBMCs, collected from culture after CMV antigen stimulation. These receptors originate from a human donor in good health (CMV status not recorded). Some clones in this sample may be carry-over from other donors' samples.

Turning to this clonotype: At one end, the junction sequence differs from germline, possibly due to a read error. The chain uses TRBV4-1 and TRBJ1-2, with D perhaps matching TRBD1 (5 bases). Germline lookup yields CDR1 MGHRA and CDR2 YSYEKL. The CDR3 has 13 amino acids. The CDR3: CASSQDSGYGYHF. The CDR3 DNA is TGCGCCAGCAGCCAAGATTCAGGGTATGGCTACCACTTC.

J is TRBJ2-7 and V is TRBV20-1; the match to TRBD1 covers 11 bases. CDR3 length: 15 residues. Germline values: CDR1 DFQATT, CDR2 SNEGSKA (reference sequence). J gave up 9 bases and V 5 bases, and 15 bases lay outside the gene matches. The CDR3 region has the DNA TGCAGTGCTCCCCCAGGGGGACAGGGGGTCGGGTGGCAGTACTTC. The encoded protein is CSAPPGGQGVGWQYF.

The rearrangement uses TRBV12-3 or TRBV12-4 and TRBJ1-4; D is uncertain. This CDR3 is 14 amino acids long. V was shortened by 2 bases and J by 5 bases, with 9 bases between the two germline ends. Written as DNA, the CDR3 is TGTGCCAGCAGTTTACAGGCTATAAATGAAAAACTGTTTTTT. Translated, it gives CASSLQAINEKLFF.

The rearrangement joins TRBV6-2 or TRBV6-3 to TRBJ2-2; D gene ambiguous. From germline, CDR1 is MNHEY and CDR2 SVGEGT. This CDR3 contains 14 residues. V lost 4 bases and J lost 6, with 12 bases in between. CDR3: CASSSSTWAGELFF. The CDR3 DNA sequence: TGTGCCAGCAGTTCCTCCACTTGGGCCGGGGAGCTGTTTTTT.

The rearrangement links TRBV20-1 to TRBJ1-3; D is unclear. The germline V gene has CDR1 DFQATT and CDR2 SNEGSKA (reference sequence). V was shortened by 3 bases and J by 0 bases, with 9 bases between the two germline ends. The CDR3 runs 14 residues. This CDR3 is CSARTGNSGNTIYF. As DNA, the CDR3 is TGCAGTGCTAGGACGGGGAACTCTGGAAACACCATATATTTT.

The J gene is TRBJ2-5, the V gene TRBV7-2, with D hard to call. The V end was cut by 6 bases, the J end by 3 bases, with 11 bases between. Germline V gene lookup returns CDR1 SGHTA and CDR2 FQGNSA. This CDR3 region has 13 residues. The CDR3 is CASSPYIEETQYF. CDR3 DNA sequence: TGTGCCAGCAGTCCATACATTGAAGAGACCCAGTACTTC.

This clonotype was detected only a few times. This rearrangement joins TRBV7-2 to TRBJ2-5; a possible D gene is TRBD2 (6 bases). This CDR3 has 16 residues. Germline assignment: CDR1 SGHTA and CDR2 FQGNSA. Trimming cost V 1 base and J 2 bases, with 14 bases left between them. CDR3: CASSLDVASAQETQYF. Here the CDR3 DNA reads TGTGCCAGCAGCTTAGATGTGGCTAGCGCACAAGAGACCCAGTACTTC.

This clonotype was seen once. The chain has TRBV29-1 and TRBJ2-1; D unresolved. CDR1 is SQVTM and CDR2 is ANQGSEA in the germline V gene. Between the trimmed V and J ends, which lost 6 bases and 0 bases, there was a span of 12 bases. This CDR3 is 14 amino acids long. CDR3 protein: CSVEPVSSYNEQFF. CDR3 DNA: TGCAGCGTGGAACCCGTGAGCTCCTACAATGAGCAGTTCTTC.

This clonotype was found a few times. J is TRBJ2-7 and V is TRBV4-1; D is possibly TRBD1 (6 bases). Trimming shortened V by 3 bases and J by 2 bases, and 14 bases separated the two germline ends. Germline loops: CDR1 MGHRA, CDR2 YSYEKL. The CDR3 has 15 residues. CDR3 sequence: CASSHRDIGPYEQYF. The CDR3 nucleotides are TGCGCCAGCAGCCACCGGGACATTGGTCCCTACGAGCAGTACTTC.

The gene calls are TRBV7-2 and TRBJ2-6; D remains ambiguous. The CDR3 contains 16 residues. Trimming left V 6 bases short and J 0 bases short, with 12 bases between. Germline V gives CDR1 SGHTA, CDR2 FQGNSA. DNA for the CDR3: TGTGCCAGCAGAAGGGCCTCTGGCTCTGGGGCCAACGTCCTGACTTTC. It translates to CASRRASGSGANVLTF.

The rearrangement joins TRBV7-8 to TRBJ2-7; 8 bases match TRBD1. With 5 bases clipped from V and 6 bases from J, the junction kept 3 bases outside the gene matches. The CDR3 consists of 12 residues. Looked up from germline, CDR1 is SGHVS and CDR2 is FQNEAQ. The CDR3, as DNA: TGTGCCAGCAGCGTGACAGGGGTCGAGCAGTACTTC. It codes for CASSVTGVEQYF.

This clonotype was counted between two and nine times. The genes are TRBV7-9 and TRBJ2-7; 7 bases agree with TRBD1. The ends lost 5 bases at V and 8 bases at J; junction bases unmatched: 12. Germline V lookup: CDR1 SEHNR, CDR2 FQNEAQ (reference sequence). This CDR3 has 14 residues. The CDR3, as DNA: TGTGCCAGCAGCCAACAGGGGTTGTTTTTCCAGCAGTACTTC. This encodes CASSQQGLFFQQYF.

The chain is built from TRBV3-1 and TRBJ2-7, with no clear D. The V end was cut by 1 base, the J end by 6 bases, with 7 bases between. This CDR3 is built from 12 residues. Germline CDR1 LGHDT, CDR2 YNNKEL (reference sequence). The CDR3 spells CASSQGWGEQYF. CDR3 DNA sequence: TGTGCCAGCAGCCAAGGTTGGGGCGAGCAGTACTTC.